The 28 T cell receptor beta chains below come from one sample, sequenced in a study of CD8 T cells in Susac syndrome. Roughly 0.45 to 1 ug RNA was reverse transcribed with random hexamers. MiXCR was run by TCRdb on the immunoSEQ multiplex PCR reads, yielding one entry per CDR3 protein. The sample contains 150,000 to 200,000 distinct CDR3 sequences, roughly 95% of which appear only once. The sample was CD4+ T cells from PBMCs. Every receptor here comes from a human donor with multiple sclerosis.

The chain links TRBV5-4 to TRBJ1-1; maybe TRBD1 (6 bases). This CDR3 has 12 amino acids. V lost 4 bases and J lost 5, with 9 bases in between. CDR1 is SGHNT, CDR2 YYREEE, per germline (reference sequence). CDR3 amino acids: CASSPDRTEAFF. The DNA of the CDR3 is TGTGCCAGCAGCCCCGACAGGACTGAAGCTTTCTTT.

The rearrangement links TRBV30 to TRBJ1-3, with TRBD1 identical over 7 bases. Germline assignment: CDR1 GTSNPN and CDR2 SVGIG (reference sequence). J gave up 2 bases and V 0 bases, and 7 bases lay outside the gene matches. This CDR3 region has 16 residues. The CDR3 bases are TGTGCCTGGAGTGTAGGGGGCGGAGGGGCTGGAAACACCATATATTTT. It yields the protein CAWSVGGGGAGNTIYF.

The chain joins TRBV20-1 to TRBJ2-1; D perhaps matches TRBD2 (5 bases). V was shortened by 5 bases and J by 2 bases, with 16 bases between the two germline ends. The V gene's germline CDR1 is DFQATT and CDR2 SNEGSKA (reference sequence). This CDR3 is built from 15 residues. CDR3: CSAARPGIPYNEQFF. The CDR3 DNA reads as TGCAGTGCTGCCCGTCCGGGGATCCCCTACAATGAGCAGTTCTTC.

A single count supports this clonotype. This chain uses TRBV4-1 with TRBJ1-4, with D unclear. Germline-derived CDR1 and CDR2 are MGHRA and YSYEKL. This CDR3 is built from 13 residues. Trimming removed 3 bases at V and 5 bases at J, with 7 bases between. The CDR3 protein is CASSQAQNEKLFF. The CDR3 DNA reads as TGCGCCAGCAGCCAGGCACAGAATGAAAAACTGTTTTTT.

This sequence joins TRBV29-1 and TRBJ1-2; D gene ambiguous. The CDR3 has 14 residues. CDR1 is SQVTM, CDR2 ANQGSEA, per germline. The V and J ends lost 7 bases and 1 base respectively, with 16 bases between them. The CDR3 reads CSALTRTLNYGYTF. The CDR3 coding sequence is TGCAGCGCCCTGACCAGGACCCTTAACTATGGCTACACCTTC.

The genes are TRBV5-1 and TRBJ1-6, with TRBD1 as a possible D gene (6 bases). The CDR3 has 15 amino acids. CDR1 and CDR2 (germline): SGHRS, YFSETQ. With 4 bases removed from V and 6 bases from J, the gap between germline ends came to 14 bases. The CDR3 DNA sequence: TGCGCCAGCAGCGTCAGGGGATCCGGTAATTCACCCCTCCACTTT. It encodes CASSVRGSGNSPLHF.

This clonotype was detected once. The chain uses TRBV4-1 and TRBJ2-7; TRBD1 is a possible D gene (5 bases). Germline CDR1 reads MGHRA; CDR2 reads YSYEKL. Trimming stripped 1 base from V and 6 bases from J, with 13 bases between. The CDR3 runs to 14 residues. The chain's CDR3 is CASSQGVRGSEQYF. CDR3 sequence (DNA): TGCGCCAGCAGCCAAGGAGTAAGGGGTAGCGAGCAGTACTTC.

This chain connects TRBV20-1 to TRBJ2-5; tentatively, D is TRBD2 (7 bases). The CDR3 runs 12 residues. Germline CDR1 is DFQATT and CDR2 is SNEGSKA (reference sequence). The CDR3 protein is CRERGRGETQYF. The DNA for the CDR3 is TGCAGAGAACGGGGGAGGGGGGAGACCCAGTACTTC.

The chain links TRBV5-4 to TRBJ2-3; 10 nucleotides line up with TRBD2. The CDR3 runs to 19 residues. CDR1 and CDR2 from the germline V gene are SGHNT and YYREEE (reference sequence). V gave up 4 bases and J gave up 2 bases; unmatched junction bases: 16. The CDR3 DNA sequence: TGTGCCAGCAGCCCGGGGGCTAGCGGGGGCCGGGGGGCCACAGATACGCAGTATTTT. This encodes CASSPGASGGRGATDTQYF.

The V call is TRBV2, the J call TRBJ1-5; D call uncertain. The CDR3 has 13 residues. V dropped 7 bases and J dropped 3 bases, with 10 bases sitting between them. CDR1 is SNHLY and CDR2 is FYNNEI in the germline V gene. The CDR3 DNA reads TGTGCCAGCAAACGAGATAACAATCAGCCCCAGCATTTT. This encodes CASKRDNNQPQHF.

The genes are TRBV20-1 and TRBJ1-3; the D is unclear. Deletions cut 5 bases from V and 2 bases from J, with 13 bases between. Looked up from germline, CDR1 is DFQATT and CDR2 is SNEGSKA (reference sequence). The CDR3 is 14 residues long. The CDR3 region has the DNA TGCAGTGCTGAAACAGTTATCCCTGGAAACACCATATATTTT. This translates into CSAETVIPGNTIYF.

CDR3 region: CASSQDASRGETQYF. The DNA of the CDR3 is TGTGCCAGCAGCCAAGATGCCAGCAGAGGGGAGACCCAGTACTTC. The V and J genes are TRBV3-1 and TRBJ2-5, with D perhaps TRBD2 (5 bases). This CDR3 is built from 15 residues. The ends were cut back, 0 bases at V and 5 bases at J, with 13 bases in the middle. Germline V CDR1 and CDR2: LGHDT, YNNKEL (reference sequence).

This clonotype occurred once. V and J are TRBV5-4 and TRBJ1-2; unclear D gene. This CDR3 region has 15 residues. With 3 bases removed from V and 7 bases from J, the gap between germline ends came to 19 bases. Germline CDR1 SGHNT, CDR2 YYREEE (reference sequence). CDR3 residues: CASSSTGLTRVGYTF. The CDR3 DNA follows: TGTGCCAGCAGCTCCACCGGGCTCACAAGGGTTGGCTACACCTTC.

V is TRBV6-5 and J is TRBJ2-6; D is uncertain. Trimming left V 4 bases short and J 0 bases short, with 4 bases between. CDR1 and CDR2 (germline): MNHEY, SVGAGI. The CDR3 runs to 14 residues. CDR3 nucleotide sequence: TGTGCCAGCAGTTGGGTCTCTGGGGCCAACGTCCTGACTTTC. Translation: CASSWVSGANVLTF.

The chain employs TRBV5-1 and TRBJ2-4; D is ambiguous. Looked up from germline, CDR1 is SGHRS and CDR2 is YFSETQ. The V and J ends lost 4 bases and 7 bases respectively, with 12 bases between them. This CDR3 is 13 amino acids long. CDR3: CASSPGNFNIQYF. The CDR3 DNA reads TGCGCCAGCAGCCCCGGTAACTTCAACATTCAGTACTTC. Using reference TRBV5-1 and TRBJ2-4 for the parts outside the CDR3, the full variable domain is KAGVTQTPRYLIKTRGQQVTLSCSPISGHRSVSWYQQTPGQGLQFLFEYFSETQRNKGNFPGRFSGRQFSNSRSEMNVSTLELGDSALYLCASSPGNFNIQYFGAGTRLSVL.

This clonotype was found once. The chain links TRBV6-6 to TRBJ1-2, with TRBD1 identical over 9 bases. Germline assignment: CDR1 MNHNY and CDR2 SVGAGI (reference sequence). This CDR3 region has 15 residues. With V trimmed by 5 bases and J by 4 bases, 8 bases remained unmatched. CDR3 nucleotides: TGTGCCAGCAGTACGAGGGGACAGGGTGGCTATGGCTACACCTTC. Its translation: CASSTRGQGGYGYTF.

A few counts support this clonotype. The chain is built from TRBV2 and TRBJ2-5; perhaps TRBD2 as D (5 bases). The CDR3 consists of 13 residues. V was shortened by 3 bases and J by 6 bases, with 11 bases between the two germline ends. The germline CDR1 and CDR2 sequences are SNHLY and FYNNEI. CDR3 sequence reads: CASSDSGRKTQYF. CDR3 DNA sequence: TGTGCCAGCAGTGACAGCGGTAGGAAGACCCAGTACTTC. Supplemented by reference TRBV2 and TRBJ2-5, the full variable domain reads EPEVTQTPSHQVTQMGQEVILRCVPISNHLYFYWYRQILGQKVEFLVSFYNNEISEKSEIFDDQFSVERPDGSNFTLKIRSTKLEDSAMYFCASSDSGRKTQYFGPGTRLLVL.

The chain is built from TRBV29-1 and TRBJ1-5, with a possible D match to TRBD1 (5 bases). Germline CDR1 SQVTM, CDR2 ANQGSEA. This CDR3 comprises 16 residues. V dropped 6 bases and J dropped 0 bases, with 18 bases sitting between them. CDR3 sequence reads: CSVGFGTPDSNQPQHF. Here the CDR3 DNA reads TGCAGCGTAGGATTCGGGACTCCGGATAGCAATCAGCCCCAGCATTTT.

The J gene is TRBJ2-1, the V gene TRBV29-1, with unresolved D. There are 15 residues in the CDR3. Looked up from germline, CDR1 is SQVTM and CDR2 is ANQGSEA. Trimming removed 2 bases from V and 4 bases from J, with 15 bases in between. In DNA form, the CDR3 reads TGCAGCGTTGAACGGCACGGAGTGGGATACAATGAGCAGTTCTTC. Protein: CSVERHGVGYNEQFF.

V usage is TRBV6-1 and J usage is TRBJ2-5; D call uncertain. The CDR3 sequence is 11 residues long. V was clipped by 7 bases and J by 5 bases, with 8 bases between them. Per the germline V gene, CDR1 is MNHNS and CDR2 is SASEGT. The CDR3 is CASTYWETQYF. The CDR3 DNA reads TGTGCCAGCACATACTGGGAGACCCAGTACTTC.

The CDR3 spells CAWRGLDGGIAFF. The CDR3 DNA follows: TGTGCCTGGAGGGGCCTAGACGGCGGAATAGCTTTCTTT. The chain uses TRBV30 and TRBJ1-1; D remains ambiguous. Between the trimmed V and J ends, which lost 3 bases and 10 bases, there was a span of 18 bases. This CDR3 spans 13 amino acids. Germline-derived CDR1 and CDR2 are GTSNPN and SVGIG (reference sequence).

The chain has TRBV20-1 and TRBJ2-2; D is possibly TRBD2 (6 bases). The CDR3 contains 14 residues. The V gene lost 3 bases and the J gene lost 2 bases, with 10 bases spanning the gap. Germline V gene sequence: CDR1 DFQATT, CDR2 SNEGSKA (reference sequence). CDR3 nucleotides: TGCAGTGCTAGGGGACTCCTAAACACCGGGGAGCTGTTTTTT. This codes for CSARGLLNTGELFF.

This clonotype was observed a single time. The V and J genes are TRBV27 and TRBJ2-2, with a weak D call TRBD2 (6 bases). CDR3 length equals 13 residues. The germline gives CDR1 MNHEY, CDR2 SMNVEV (reference sequence). V lost 8 bases and J lost 6, with 13 bases in between. CDR3 nucleotides: TGTGCCAGCGGGACTCCATTGGCCGGGGAGCTGTTTTTT. Its translation is CASGTPLAGELFF.

The chain links TRBV20-1 to TRBJ2-2; D unclear. Germline CDR1 DFQATT, CDR2 SNEGSKA (reference sequence). V was clipped by 6 bases and J by 1 base, with 12 bases between them. The length of the CDR3 is 14 residues. The CDR3 coding sequence is TGCAGTGCCTCCTCAAGGGTGAACACCGGGGAGCTGTTTTTT. Amino acids: CSASSRVNTGELFF.

DNA for the CDR3: TGCAGTGTCACTACAGCGACCTACAATGAGCAGTTCTTC. Protein sequence: CSVTTATYNEQFF. The chain joins TRBV20-1 to TRBJ2-1; D remains unclear. There are 13 residues in the CDR3. V dropped 7 bases and J dropped 2 bases, with 12 bases sitting between them. Germline CDR1 DFQATT, CDR2 SNEGSKA (reference sequence).

The chain recombines TRBV27 with TRBJ2-1; a possible D gene is TRBD2 (7 bases). The ends were cut back, 1 base at V and 8 bases at J, with 12 bases in the middle. CDR3 length: 14 residues. Germline V gene sequence: CDR1 MNHEY, CDR2 SMNVEV (reference sequence). CDR3 in DNA: TGTGCCAGCAGTTTATGGGGGGGGCTCGATGAGCAGTTCTTC. This translates into CASSLWGGLDEQFF.

The gene calls are TRBV29-1 and TRBJ2-5; D is tentatively TRBD1 or TRBD2 (5 bases each). Germline loops: CDR1 SQVTM, CDR2 ANQGSEA. The germline V and J ends were trimmed by 3 bases and 4 bases, with 15 bases remaining between them. This CDR3 is built from 14 residues. Here the CDR3 reads CSVDEGYPPETQYF. As DNA, the CDR3 is TGCAGCGTTGATGAGGGGTACCCCCCAGAGACCCAGTACTTC.

This chain connects TRBV2 to TRBJ2-1, with TRBD2 matching 8 bases. Unmatched junction bases numbered 13, after V lost 6 bases and J lost 6 bases. CDR3 size: 16 residues. Per germline, CDR1 SNHLY and CDR2 FYNNEI. As DNA, the CDR3 is TGTGCCAGCAGAGACCAGAGCGGGGGCTTCCCCAATGAGCAGTTCTTC. This translates into CASRDQSGGFPNEQFF.